Described below is a single T cell receptor beta chain sequence and its context. At one end, the junction sequence differs from germline, possibly due to a read error. Per germline, CDR1 MDHEN and CDR2 SYDVKM. There are 15 residues in the CDR3. This entry comes from a study of tumor T cells in aggressive B-cell lymphoma. This table comes from immunoSEQ multiplex PCR, and its TCRdb copy is limited to in-frame clones, with some not included. This table has under 6,500 clones, around 94% appearing once. Sequenced input: tumor tissue. The clonotype originates from an adult with diffuse large B cell lymphoma. The chain joins TRBV28 to TRBJ2-2; a possible D gene is TRBD1 (6 bases). CDR3 DNA sequence: TGTGCCAGCAGTTTAAGGGGGATTGCTCGAGGGGGGCTGTTTTTT. Its translation: CASSLRGIARGGLFF.